Listed here are 27 T cell receptor beta chains from one sample, sequenced in a study of T cells in Graves' hyperthyroidism and ophthalmopathy. Amplification targeted TCR beta CDR3 regions from RNA transcripts. With the HTBI primer set, the TCR CDR3 went through a first round of RT-PCR. In TCRdb, the multiplex PCR reads were re-called with MiXCR into one record per CDR3 protein. The sample shows about 460,000 distinct CDR3 sequences, about 20% of them seen only once. Material for sequencing was blood. All receptors derive from a woman in her 70s with Graves' ophthalmopathy.

The genes are TRBV24-1 and TRBJ2-1; no firm D call. The CDR3 runs 13 residues. Germline V gene sequence: CDR1 KGHDR, CDR2 SFDVKD. V was shortened by 3 bases and J by 4 bases, with 6 bases between the two germline ends. In DNA, the CDR3 is TGTGCCACCAGTGATGGTGGTTACAATGAGCAGTTCTTC. Translating gives CATSDGGYNEQFF.

The chain uses TRBV29-1 and TRBJ2-7; 8 bases line up with TRBD1. The CDR3 extends over 15 amino acids. Trimming at V came to 0 bases and at J to 3 bases, leaving 7 bases not matched to a gene. Germline CDR1 SQVTM, CDR2 ANQGSEA. CDR3 region: CSVEDPGQGIYEQYF. The DNA for the CDR3 is TGCAGCGTTGAAGATCCCGGACAGGGTATCTACGAGCAGTACTTC.

This clonotype has a count of ten or more. J is TRBJ2-7 and V is TRBV7-8; D ambiguous. The CDR3 sequence is 13 residues long. V was pared by 5 bases and J by 6 bases, with 14 bases between. In germline, CDR1 is SGHVS, CDR2 FQNEAQ. CDR3 sequence (DNA): TGTGCCAGCAGCCACCCGGGCAGTGTCGAGCAGTACTTC. Its protein is CASSHPGSVEQYF.

As for this clonotype: It may be a read error: a sequence one base away is much more abundant. The rearrangement joins TRBV25-1 to TRBJ2-6, with 10 bases lining up with TRBD1. Trimming at V came to 7 bases and at J to 2 bases, leaving 8 bases not matched to a gene. The CDR3 loop spans 17 amino acids. Germline V CDR1 and CDR2: MGHDK, SYGVNS. Here the CDR3 reads CASNGGQGRPGANVLTF. The CDR3 DNA is TGTGCCAGCAATGGGGGACAGGGGCGGCCTGGGGCCAACGTCCTGACTTTC.

V and J are TRBV5-1 and TRBJ2-5; D not certain. This CDR3 comprises 15 residues. V shed 0 bases and J shed 1 base, with 10 bases lying between them. Germline V gene lookup returns CDR1 SGHRS and CDR2 YFSETQ. CDR3 sequence: CASSLDVARQETQYF. DNA for the CDR3: TGCGCCAGCAGCTTGGATGTAGCCCGCCAAGAGACCCAGTACTTC.

V is TRBV3-1 and J is TRBJ1-2, with a possible D match to TRBD1 (5 bases). V was cut by 4 bases and J by 1 base, with 10 bases left in between. CDR3 length: 14 residues. CDR1 and CDR2 from the germline V gene are LGHDT and YNNKEL (reference sequence). The CDR3 protein is CASSLETDNYGYTF. Written as DNA, the CDR3 is TGTGCCAGCAGCCTAGAGACAGATAACTATGGCTACACCTTC.

This clonotype was recorded at least ten times. This sequence joins TRBV3-1 and TRBJ2-1; 11 nucleotides match TRBD2. Germline lookup yields CDR1 LGHDT and CDR2 YNNKEL (reference sequence). This CDR3 comprises 14 residues. J gave up 9 bases and V 5 bases, and 6 bases lay outside the gene matches. DNA for the CDR3: TGTGCCAGCAGCTCACTAGCGGGAGAGAGTGAGCAGTTCTTC. Its translation is CASSSLAGESEQFF.

This rearrangement joins TRBV4-3 to TRBJ2-7; D may be TRBD1 (6 bases). CDR1 is LGHNA and CDR2 is YSLEER in the germline V gene. Trimming stripped 0 bases from V and 0 bases from J, with 18 bases between. The CDR3 is 18 amino acids. CDR3 loop: CASSQDTNHRERSYEQYF. Written as DNA, the CDR3 is TGCGCCAGCAGCCAAGATACAAATCACAGGGAACGCTCCTACGAGCAGTACTTC.

This clonotype was detected ten times or more. The J gene is TRBJ2-7, the V gene TRBV6-1; possibly TRBD1 for D (5 bases). CDR1 and CDR2 from the germline V gene are MNHNS and SASEGT. V was cut by 8 bases and J by 2 bases, with 16 bases left in between. The length of the CDR3 is 14 residues. CDR3 loop: CASEDQGRTYEQYF. CDR3 nucleotides: TGTGCCAGCGAGGATCAGGGCAGAACCTACGAGCAGTACTTC.

This CDR3 is CATNDGTSHTSTDTQYF. The CDR3 region has the DNA TGTGCCACCAACGACGGGACATCTCACACTAGCACAGATACGCAGTATTTT. The chain carries TRBV15 and TRBJ2-3; possible D gene TRBD1, 6 bases. The CDR3 runs 17 residues. From germline, CDR1 is LNHNV and CDR2 YYDKDF (reference sequence). The V and J ends lost 7 bases and 0 bases respectively, with 20 bases between them.

The chain carries TRBV9 and TRBJ1-2; maybe TRBD1 (6 bases). Trimming cost V 3 bases and J 0 bases, with 12 bases left between them. The CDR3 is 15 residues long. Germline CDR1 reads SGDLS; CDR2 reads YYNGEE. The CDR3 here is CASSAQGGPNYGYTF. Here the CDR3 DNA reads TGTGCCAGCAGCGCCCAAGGGGGGCCTAACTATGGCTACACCTTC.

This clonotype was picked up a small number of times. The chain couples TRBV29-1 to TRBJ1-1, with TRBD1 as a possible D gene (5 bases). The CDR3 is 12 residues long. V was trimmed by 4 bases and J by 5 bases, leaving 11 bases between them. Germline V gene sequence: CDR1 SQVTM, CDR2 ANQGSEA. The CDR3: CSVGGASTEAFF. Written as DNA, the CDR3 is TGCAGCGTTGGGGGCGCGAGTACTGAAGCTTTCTTT.

This clonotype was recorded at least ten times. This sequence joins TRBV28 and TRBJ2-1; TRBD1 matches at 10 bases. The CDR3 consists of 16 residues. CDR1 is MDHEN and CDR2 is SYDVKM in the germline V gene. The V and J ends lost 1 base and 9 bases, in that order; junction bases with no gene match: 9. This CDR3 is CASSLFWDRGRGEQFF. In DNA, the CDR3 is TGTGCCAGCAGTTTATTTTGGGACAGGGGTAGAGGTGAGCAGTTCTTC.

This clonotype has a handful of counts. The chain recombines TRBV7-2 with TRBJ2-7; D is uncertain. Germline CDR1 reads SGHTA; CDR2 reads FQGNSA. The CDR3 is 18 residues long. V lost 0 bases and J 0 bases, leaving 18 bases between the germline ends. CDR3 in DNA: TGTGCCAGCAGCTTAGCGCTTGGAGTGGGGTTCGGCTCCTACGAGCAGTACTTC. It is translated as CASSLALGVGFGSYEQYF.

This clonotype has just a few counts. The J gene is TRBJ2-1, the V gene TRBV5-1; no definite D call. The CDR3 sequence is 11 residues long. The germline CDR1 and CDR2 sequences are SGHRS and YFSETQ. The V gene lost 7 bases and the J gene lost 9 bases, with 11 bases spanning the gap. For the CDR3, the DNA is TGCGCCAGCTCGGACCTCGCTGAGCAGTTCTTC. Translation gives CASSDLAEQFF.

The rearrangement links TRBV2 to TRBJ2-7, with 8 bases that match TRBD1. J gave up 5 bases and V 0 bases, and 6 bases lay outside the gene matches. The CDR3 is 15 residues long. The germline V gene has CDR1 SNHLY and CDR2 FYNNEI. This CDR3 is CASSEAGQGADEQYF. The CDR3 DNA sequence: TGTGCCAGCAGTGAAGCGGGGCAGGGGGCGGACGAGCAGTACTTC.

This sequence joins TRBV12-3 or TRBV12-4 and TRBJ2-1; D is possibly TRBD1 or TRBD2 (5 bases each). Trimming stripped 7 bases from V and 7 bases from J, with 14 bases between. This CDR3 spans 13 amino acids. The CDR3 nucleotides read TGTGCCAGCACTCAACTTGGGGGAAATGAGCAGTTCTTC. This sequence encodes CASTQLGGNEQFF.

There are a few counts of this clonotype. This chain joins TRBV28 and TRBJ1-5; possibly TRBD1 for D (6 bases). Germline V gene lookup returns CDR1 MDHEN and CDR2 SYDVKM. Trimming pared 9 bases from V and 6 bases from J, leaving 12 bases between. The CDR3 extends over 12 amino acids. In nucleotides, the CDR3 is TGTGCCAGTGCCCAGGGGCCTCAGCCCCAGCATTTT. This sequence encodes CASAQGPQPQHF. The complete variable domain, with remaining parts taken from reference TRBV28 and TRBJ1-5, reads DVKVTQSSRYLVKRTGEKVFLECVQDMDHENMFWYRQDPGLGLRLIYFSYDVKMKEKGDIPEGYSVSREKKERFSLILESASTNQTSMYLCASAQGPQPQHFGDGTRLSIL.

This sequence joins TRBV20-1 and TRBJ1-5; no firm D call. CDR1 is DFQATT and CDR2 is SNEGSKA in the germline V gene (reference sequence). Trimming stripped 7 bases from V and 8 bases from J, with 15 bases between. CDR3 length equals 12 residues. The CDR3 DNA reads TGCAGTGTGAACATTGGTTTTGAGCCCCAGCATTTT. It yields the protein CSVNIGFEPQHF.

This clonotype was seen only a few times. V gene TRBV14 combines with J gene TRBJ2-5; 8 bases fit TRBD2. The CDR3 has 14 residues. Germline V lookup: CDR1 SGHDN, CDR2 FVKESK. After removal of 3 bases from V and 2 bases from J, the junction contained 2 bases not matched to a gene. The CDR3 is CASSQIAGQETQYF. The CDR3 DNA follows: TGTGCCAGCAGCCAGATAGCGGGGCAAGAGACCCAGTACTTC. Full variable domain (missing parts from reference TRBV14 and TRBJ2-5): EAGVTQFPSHSVIEKGQTVTLRCDPISGHDNLYWYRRVMGKEIKFLLHFVKESKQDESGMPNNRFLAERTGGTYSTLKVQPAELEDSGVYFCASSQIAGQETQYFGPGTRLLVL.

Only a few counts were recorded for this clonotype. The CDR3 DNA follows: TGTGCCAGCAGCCCGGGGGGAGTAATGAATTCACCCCTCCACTTT. It specifies CASSPGGVMNSPLHF. This chain uses TRBV6-1 with TRBJ1-6; D is possibly TRBD1 (5 bases). Trimming cost V 6 bases and J 7 bases, with 16 bases left between them. Germline CDR1 MNHNS, CDR2 SASEGT. The CDR3 has 15 amino acids.

CDR3 sequence: CASSHREGAGEKLFF. DNA for the CDR3: TGTGCCAGCAGCCATCGGGAGGGGGCGGGTGAAAAACTGTTTTTT. V gene TRBV13 combines with J gene TRBJ1-4; 7 bases line up with TRBD1. This CDR3 is 15 amino acids long. After removal of 5 bases from V and 7 bases from J, the junction contained 10 bases not matched to a gene. CDR1 is PRHDT, CDR2 FYEKMQ, per germline (reference sequence).

This clonotype was seen only a few times. Here the CDR3 DNA reads TGTGCCAGCAGCCCAAGACAGGGGTTGACAGATACGCAGTATTTT. This gives the protein CASSPRQGLTDTQYF. The V and J genes are TRBV14 and TRBJ2-3; 8 positions agree with TRBD1. The CDR3 sequence is 15 residues long. Germline loops: CDR1 SGHDN, CDR2 FVKESK. After removal of 4 bases from V and 3 bases from J, the junction contained 6 bases not matched to a gene. Combining the CDR3 with reference TRBV14 and TRBJ2-3 gives the whole variable domain EAGVTQFPSHSVIEKGQTVTLRCDPISGHDNLYWYRRVMGKEIKFLLHFVKESKQDESGMPNNRFLAERTGGTYSTLKVQPAELEDSGVYFCASSPRQGLTDTQYFGPGTRLTVL.

This clonotype was counted between two and nine times. The chain links TRBV7-3 to TRBJ2-5, with no clear D. The CDR3 runs to 13 residues. CDR1 SGHTA and CDR2 FQGTGA come from the germline V gene. Deletions cut 4 bases from V and 4 bases from J, with 10 bases between. CDR3 DNA: TGTGCCAGCAGCTCCGGCAGCTTAGAGACCCAGTACTTC. As protein: CASSSGSLETQYF.

This clonotype was picked up many times. The chain recombines TRBV7-2 with TRBJ1-1; D perhaps matches TRBD1 (6 bases). Between the trimmed V and J ends, which lost 1 base and 7 bases, there was a span of 13 bases. Germline V lookup: CDR1 SGHTA, CDR2 FQGNSA. This CDR3 spans 14 amino acids. CDR3 nucleotides: TGTGCCAGCAGCTTAGACAGGGAGTCCAGTGAAGCTTTCTTT. It specifies CASSLDRESSEAFF.

This clonotype was observed a few times. This rearrangement joins TRBV6-1 to TRBJ1-1; D possibly corresponds to TRBD1 (5 bases). There are 15 residues in the CDR3. Germline CDR1 reads MNHNS; CDR2 reads SASEGT. Trimming took off 5 bases at V and 4 bases at J, with 17 bases between the two ends. CDR3 sequence: CASSNQGWGRTEAFF. The CDR3 DNA sequence: TGTGCCAGCAGTAATCAGGGATGGGGTCGCACTGAAGCTTTCTTT.

This clonotype was counted only a few times. The CDR3 region has the DNA TGTGCCAGCATGACCCTAGCGGGAACCTACGAGCAGTACTTC. Translation gives CASMTLAGTYEQYF. This chain links TRBV2 with TRBJ2-7; 9 bases are shared with TRBD2. Germline CDR1 reads SNHLY; CDR2 reads FYNNEI. Losses at the gene ends were 7 bases for V and 2 bases for J; bases not matched to a gene: 6. This CDR3 is 14 amino acids long.